This T cell receptor beta chain was profiled in a study of breast tumors, draining lymph nodes, adjacent tissues. The CDR3 spans 16 residues. V was shortened by 5 bases and J by 0 bases, with 17 bases between the two germline ends. Germline CDR1 reads SGHAT; CDR2 reads FQNNGV. TCRdb called the multiplex PCR reads again in MiXCR, with one record for every CDR3 protein. The sample carries over 250,000 distinct CDR3 sequences, over 25% recorded once. Broader study findings: Data fit most tumor T cells coming from lymph node, expanding in tumor. Tumor repertoires ranked between lymph nodes and nontumor tissue in diversity, with V and J gene preferences.

Axillary draining lymph nodes of breast cancer patients supplied the node samples. This clonotype was seen at least ten times. The antigen remains undetermined. V gene TRBV11-2 combines with J gene TRBJ2-7; D gene uncertain. The sample taken for sequencing was axillary lymph node tissue. This TCR derives from a female donor with breast cancer. Some clones in this sample may be carry-over from other donors' samples. The CDR3 region has the DNA TGTGCCAGCAGCCGACTTTTGGGGAAGAGCTCCTACGAGCAGTACTTC. It is translated as CASSRLLGKSSYEQYF.